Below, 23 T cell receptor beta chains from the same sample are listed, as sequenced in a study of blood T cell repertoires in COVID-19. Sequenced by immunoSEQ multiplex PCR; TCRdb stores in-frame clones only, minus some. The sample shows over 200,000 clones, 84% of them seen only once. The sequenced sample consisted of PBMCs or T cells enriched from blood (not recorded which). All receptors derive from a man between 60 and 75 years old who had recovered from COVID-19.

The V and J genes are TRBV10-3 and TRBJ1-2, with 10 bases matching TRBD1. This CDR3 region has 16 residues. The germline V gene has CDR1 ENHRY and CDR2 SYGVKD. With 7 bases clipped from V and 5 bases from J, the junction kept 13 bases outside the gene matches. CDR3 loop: CAITEFGRDRGYGYTF. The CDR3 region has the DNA TGTGCCATCACGGAGTTCGGCCGGGACAGGGGATATGGCTACACCTTC.

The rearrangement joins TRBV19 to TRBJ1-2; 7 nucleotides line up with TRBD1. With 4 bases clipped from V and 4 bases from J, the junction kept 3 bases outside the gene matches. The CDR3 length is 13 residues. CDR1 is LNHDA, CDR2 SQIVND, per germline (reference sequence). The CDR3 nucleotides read TGTGCCAGTAGTACAGACAGGGTCTATGGCTACACCTTC. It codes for CASSTDRVYGYTF.

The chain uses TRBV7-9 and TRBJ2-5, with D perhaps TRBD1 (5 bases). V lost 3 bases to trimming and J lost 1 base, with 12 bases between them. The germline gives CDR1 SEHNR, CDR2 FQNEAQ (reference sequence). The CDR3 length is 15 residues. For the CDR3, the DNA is TGTGCCAGCAGCTTCGATCTGGGGCCCCAAGAGACCCAGTACTTC. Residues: CASSFDLGPQETQYF.

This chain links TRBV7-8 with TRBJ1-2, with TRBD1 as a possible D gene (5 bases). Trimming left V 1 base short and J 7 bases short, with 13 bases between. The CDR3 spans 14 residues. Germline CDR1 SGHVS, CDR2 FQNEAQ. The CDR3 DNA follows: TGTGCCAGCAGCTTAGGAGAGGACATATCTGGCTACACCTTC. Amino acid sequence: CASSLGEDISGYTF.

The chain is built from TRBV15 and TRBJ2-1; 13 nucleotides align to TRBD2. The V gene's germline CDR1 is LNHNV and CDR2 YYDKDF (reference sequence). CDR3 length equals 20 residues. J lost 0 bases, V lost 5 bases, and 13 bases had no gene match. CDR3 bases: TGTGCCACCAGCCTCAGCCCACTAGCGGGGGGGCGTAGCTCCTACAATGAGCAGTTCTTC. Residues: CATSLSPLAGGRSSYNEQFF.

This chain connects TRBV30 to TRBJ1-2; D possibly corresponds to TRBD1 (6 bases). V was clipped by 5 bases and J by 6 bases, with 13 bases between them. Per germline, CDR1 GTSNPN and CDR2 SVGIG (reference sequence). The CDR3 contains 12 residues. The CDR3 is CAWLQGMDGYTF. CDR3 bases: TGTGCCTGGCTACAGGGTATGGATGGCTACACCTTC.

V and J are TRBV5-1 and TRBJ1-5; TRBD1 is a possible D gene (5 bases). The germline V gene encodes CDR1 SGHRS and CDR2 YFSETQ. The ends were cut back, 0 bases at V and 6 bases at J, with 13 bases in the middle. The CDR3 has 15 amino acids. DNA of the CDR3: TGCGCCAGCAGCTTGGATGGGCAGGGTATTCAGCCCCAGCATTTT. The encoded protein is CASSLDGQGIQPQHF.

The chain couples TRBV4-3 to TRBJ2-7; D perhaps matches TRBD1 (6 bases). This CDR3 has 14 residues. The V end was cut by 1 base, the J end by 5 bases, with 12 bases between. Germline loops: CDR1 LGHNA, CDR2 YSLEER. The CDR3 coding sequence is TGCGCCAGCAGCCAAGTCGCAGGGGCCGACGAGCAGTACTTC. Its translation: CASSQVAGADEQYF.

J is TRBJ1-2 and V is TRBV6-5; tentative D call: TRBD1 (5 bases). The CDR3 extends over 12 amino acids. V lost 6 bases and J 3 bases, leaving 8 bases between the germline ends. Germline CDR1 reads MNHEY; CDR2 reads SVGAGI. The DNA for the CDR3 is TGTGCCAGCAGGGGGGGAGACTATGGCTACACCTTC. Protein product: CASRGGDYGYTF.

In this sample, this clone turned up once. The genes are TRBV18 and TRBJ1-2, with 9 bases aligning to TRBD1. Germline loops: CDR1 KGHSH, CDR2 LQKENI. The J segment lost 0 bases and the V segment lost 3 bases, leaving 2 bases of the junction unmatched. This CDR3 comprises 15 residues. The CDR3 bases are TGTGCCAGCTCACCGGGGACAGGGCCTAACTATGGCTACACCTTC. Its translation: CASSPGTGPNYGYTF.

CDR3 coding DNA: TGTGCCTGGAGGGGAGACTTAGACAGGAGTAATTCACCCCTCCACTTT. Encoded protein: CAWRGDLDRSNSPLHF. V gene TRBV30 combines with J gene TRBJ1-6, with D tentatively TRBD1 (6 bases). This CDR3 has 16 amino acids. V lost 3 bases and J lost 6, with 18 bases in between. CDR1 and CDR2 (germline): GTSNPN, SVGIG (reference sequence).

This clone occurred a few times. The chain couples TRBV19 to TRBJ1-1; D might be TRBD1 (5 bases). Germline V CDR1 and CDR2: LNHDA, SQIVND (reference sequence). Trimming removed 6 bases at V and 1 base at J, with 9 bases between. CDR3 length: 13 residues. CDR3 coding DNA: TGTGCCAGTAGGGGACTTCGGAACACTGAAGCTTTCTTT. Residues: CASRGLRNTEAFF.

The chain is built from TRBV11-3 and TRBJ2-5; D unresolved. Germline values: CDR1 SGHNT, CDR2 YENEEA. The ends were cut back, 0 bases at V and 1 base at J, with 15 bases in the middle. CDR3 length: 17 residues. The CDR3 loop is CASSLDRFTAVQETQYF. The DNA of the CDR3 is TGTGCCAGCAGCTTAGATCGGTTTACAGCAGTCCAAGAGACCCAGTACTTC.

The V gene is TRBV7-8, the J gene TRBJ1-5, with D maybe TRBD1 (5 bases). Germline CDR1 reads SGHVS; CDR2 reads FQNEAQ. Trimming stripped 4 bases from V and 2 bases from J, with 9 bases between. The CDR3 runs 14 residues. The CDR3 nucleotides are TGTGCCAGCAGCTCCTGGGGCCGCAATCAGCCCCAGCATTTT. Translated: CASSSWGRNQPQHF.

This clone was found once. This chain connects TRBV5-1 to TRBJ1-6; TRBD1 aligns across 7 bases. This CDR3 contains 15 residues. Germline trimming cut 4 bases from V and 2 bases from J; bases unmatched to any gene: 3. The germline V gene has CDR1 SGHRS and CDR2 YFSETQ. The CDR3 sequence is CASSSQGAYNSPLHF. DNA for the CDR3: TGCGCCAGCAGCAGCCAGGGGGCCTATAATTCACCCCTCCACTTT.

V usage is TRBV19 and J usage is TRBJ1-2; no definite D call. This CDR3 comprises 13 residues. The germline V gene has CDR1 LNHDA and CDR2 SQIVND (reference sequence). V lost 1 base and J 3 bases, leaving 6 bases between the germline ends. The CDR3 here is CASSIVPYYGYTF. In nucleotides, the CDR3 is TGTGCCAGTAGTATAGTTCCATACTATGGCTACACCTTC.

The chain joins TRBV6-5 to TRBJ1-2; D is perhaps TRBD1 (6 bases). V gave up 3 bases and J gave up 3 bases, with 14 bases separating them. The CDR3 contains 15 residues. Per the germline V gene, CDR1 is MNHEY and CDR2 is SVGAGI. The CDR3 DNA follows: TGTGCCAGCAGTTATGGCGGGGGCCGAGACTATGGCTACACCTTC. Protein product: CASSYGGGRDYGYTF.

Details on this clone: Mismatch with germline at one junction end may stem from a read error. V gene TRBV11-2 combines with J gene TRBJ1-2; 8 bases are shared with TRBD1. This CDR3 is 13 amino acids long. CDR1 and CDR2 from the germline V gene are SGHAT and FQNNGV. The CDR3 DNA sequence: TGTGCCAGCAGCTTCCGGGACAGGCTATGGCTACACTTC. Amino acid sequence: CASSFRDRLWLHF.

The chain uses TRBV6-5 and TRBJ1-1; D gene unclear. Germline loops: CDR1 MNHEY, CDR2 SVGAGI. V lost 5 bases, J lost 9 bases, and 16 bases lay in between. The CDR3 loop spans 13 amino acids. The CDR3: CASSTDGLGKAFF. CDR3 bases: TGTGCCAGCAGTACTGACGGACTCGGGAAAGCTTTCTTT.

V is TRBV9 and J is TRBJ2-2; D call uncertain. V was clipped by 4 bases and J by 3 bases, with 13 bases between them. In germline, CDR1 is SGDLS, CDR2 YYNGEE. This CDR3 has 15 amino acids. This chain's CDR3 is CASSFTEFDTGELFF. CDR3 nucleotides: TGTGCCAGCAGCTTTACAGAATTTGACACCGGGGAGCTGTTTTTT.

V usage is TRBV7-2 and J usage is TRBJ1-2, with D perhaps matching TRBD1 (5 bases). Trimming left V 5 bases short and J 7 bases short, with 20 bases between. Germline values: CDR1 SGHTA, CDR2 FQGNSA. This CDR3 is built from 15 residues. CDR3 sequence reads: CASSQNLGYQGGYTF. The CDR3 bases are TGTGCCAGCAGCCAGAACCTGGGGTATCAGGGTGGCTACACCTTC.

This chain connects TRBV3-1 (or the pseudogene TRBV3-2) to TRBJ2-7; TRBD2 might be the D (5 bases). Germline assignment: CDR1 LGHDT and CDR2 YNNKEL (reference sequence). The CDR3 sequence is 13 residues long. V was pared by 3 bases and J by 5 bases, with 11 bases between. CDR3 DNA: TGTGCCAGCAGCCAGGGAGATTCCCACGAGCAGTACTTC. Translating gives CASSQGDSHEQYF.

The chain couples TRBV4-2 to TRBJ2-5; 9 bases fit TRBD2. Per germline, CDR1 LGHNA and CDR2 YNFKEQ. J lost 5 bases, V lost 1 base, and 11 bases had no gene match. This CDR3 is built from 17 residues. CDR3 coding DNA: TGTGCCAGCAGCCAAGTTTCGCTAGCGGGGCGTTCGGAGACCCAGTACTTC. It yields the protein CASSQVSLAGRSETQYF.